The clone carrying this T cell receptor (beta chain) showed up just once. Germline V CDR1 and CDR2: SEHNR, FQNEAQ (reference sequence). V lost 5 bases to trimming and J lost 0 bases, with 14 bases between them. The CDR3 covers 16 residues. Generated by immunoSEQ multiplex PCR, the TCRdb table keeps only in-frame clones and is missing some. The table lists 150,000 to 250,000 clones, about nine tenths of them singletons. The sample comes from a study of blood T cell repertoires in COVID-19. As for the study in general: PBMCs, B-cell-depleted T cells, or T cells provided the cDNA or gDNA that made up the material.

The rearrangement links TRBV7-9 to TRBJ1-5, with D maybe TRBD1 (6 bases). The sequence was collected from a young woman who had recovered from COVID-19. Sequencing input: PBMCs or T cells enriched from blood (not recorded which). This chain's CDR3 is CASSPQGVYSNQPQHF. The CDR3 DNA sequence: TGTGCCAGCAGCCCACAGGGAGTTTATAGCAATCAGCCCCAGCATTTT.